The rows below give T cell receptor beta chains drawn from one sample of a study of identical twins. TCRdb analysed the 5' RACE reads with MiXCR anew, one entry per CDR3 protein. Of 270,000 or so distinct CDR3 sequences listed, roughly 8% are singletons. These data were also reused for a study on yellow fever vaccine responses in identical twins.

Sequencing input: CD8+ T cells sorted from blood. These receptors were obtained from a young woman in good health. Both conserved end residues are part of each CDR3. Fields, in order: V gene, J gene, CDR3 length, D gene, clone size, CDR3 protein, CDR3 DNA. The D gene is left open where the match is weak. Some rows mark clone size as missing; the rest say once, few, many or name a class of expanded clone.

v_call: TRBV5-1; j_call: TRBJ2-1; cdr3_length: 19; d_call: TRBD2; clone_size: .; cdr3_aa: CASSLPDPGTSDSYNEQFF; cdr3_nt: TGCGCCAGCAGCTTACCCGACCCAGGGACTAGCGATTCCTACAATGAGCAGTTCTTC
v_call: TRBV6-4; j_call: TRBJ2-1; cdr3_length: 15; d_call: TRBD2; clone_size: many; cdr3_aa: CASSPGTSGGDEQFF; cdr3_nt: TGTGCCAGCAGTCCGGGGACTAGCGGAGGGGATGAGCAGTTCTTC
v_call: TRBV5-1; j_call: TRBJ2-7; cdr3_length: 16; d_call: .; clone_size: .; cdr3_aa: CASSWDPRQGTYEQYF; cdr3_nt: TGCGCCAGCAGCTGGGACCCGCGGCAGGGGACCTACGAGCAGTACTTC
v_call: TRBV7-9; j_call: TRBJ2-3; cdr3_length: 15; d_call: .; clone_size: few; cdr3_aa: CASSFWDINTDTQYF; cdr3_nt: TGTGCCAGCAGCTTCTGGGATATCAACACAGATACGCAGTATTTT
v_call: TRBV7-3; j_call: TRBJ2-5; cdr3_length: 15; d_call: TRBD2; clone_size: .; cdr3_aa: CASSWGGSIGETQYF; cdr3_nt: TGTGCCAGCAGCTGGGGGGGGAGCATTGGAGAGACCCAGTACTTC
v_call: TRBV7-9; j_call: TRBJ2-5; cdr3_length: 14; d_call: .; clone_size: few; cdr3_aa: CASRPPRGWETQYF; cdr3_nt: TGTGCCAGCAGACCCCCGAGAGGGTGGGAGACCCAGTACTTC
v_call: TRBV6-2/TRBV6-3; j_call: TRBJ2-3; cdr3_length: 17; d_call: TRBD2; clone_size: .; cdr3_aa: CASSQEGLAAYTDTQYF; cdr3_nt: TGTGCCAGCAGCCAAGAGGGCCTAGCGGCCTACACAGATACGCAGTATTTT
v_call: TRBV5-1; j_call: TRBJ2-5; cdr3_length: 14; d_call: TRBD2; clone_size: .; cdr3_aa: CASSMTSGQETQYF; cdr3_nt: TGCGCCAGCAGCATGACTAGCGGCCAAGAGACCCAGTACTTC
v_call: TRBV6-5; j_call: TRBJ2-5; cdr3_length: 18; d_call: TRBD2; clone_size: many; cdr3_aa: CASSYEGLAGGSQETQYF; cdr3_nt: TGTGCCAGCAGTTACGAGGGACTAGCGGGAGGTAGCCAAGAGACCCAGTACTTC
v_call: TRBV7-9; j_call: TRBJ2-7; cdr3_length: 14; d_call: .; clone_size: .; cdr3_aa: CASNSERGSYEQYF; cdr3_nt: TGTGCCAGCAACTCGGAGAGGGGTTCCTACGAGCAGTACTTC
v_call: TRBV10-3; j_call: TRBJ2-3; cdr3_length: 14; d_call: .; clone_size: few; cdr3_aa: CAISGREVTDTQYF; cdr3_nt: TGTGCCATCAGCGGCCGGGAAGTCACAGATACGCAGTATTTT
v_call: TRBV3-1; j_call: TRBJ2-1; cdr3_length: 15; d_call: .; clone_size: .; cdr3_aa: CASSDPGTYHNEQFF; cdr3_nt: TGTGCCAGCAGCGATCCCGGGACTTACCACAATGAGCAGTTCTTC
v_call: TRBV29-1; j_call: TRBJ1-1; cdr3_length: 16; d_call: .; clone_size: few; cdr3_aa: CSVDPGGQPMNTEAFF; cdr3_nt: TGCAGCGTTGACCCAGGTGGACAGCCCATGAACACTGAAGCTTTCTTT
v_call: TRBV12-3/TRBV12-4; j_call: TRBJ1-4; cdr3_length: 14; d_call: .; clone_size: few; cdr3_aa: CASSLGALGEKLFF; cdr3_nt: TGTGCCAGCAGTTTGGGGGCCTTGGGGGAAAAACTGTTTTTT
v_call: TRBV4-1; j_call: TRBJ2-5; cdr3_length: 15; d_call: TRBD1; clone_size: many; cdr3_aa: CASSQVTGDQETQYF; cdr3_nt: TGCGCCAGCAGCCAAGTGACAGGGGACCAAGAGACCCAGTACTTC